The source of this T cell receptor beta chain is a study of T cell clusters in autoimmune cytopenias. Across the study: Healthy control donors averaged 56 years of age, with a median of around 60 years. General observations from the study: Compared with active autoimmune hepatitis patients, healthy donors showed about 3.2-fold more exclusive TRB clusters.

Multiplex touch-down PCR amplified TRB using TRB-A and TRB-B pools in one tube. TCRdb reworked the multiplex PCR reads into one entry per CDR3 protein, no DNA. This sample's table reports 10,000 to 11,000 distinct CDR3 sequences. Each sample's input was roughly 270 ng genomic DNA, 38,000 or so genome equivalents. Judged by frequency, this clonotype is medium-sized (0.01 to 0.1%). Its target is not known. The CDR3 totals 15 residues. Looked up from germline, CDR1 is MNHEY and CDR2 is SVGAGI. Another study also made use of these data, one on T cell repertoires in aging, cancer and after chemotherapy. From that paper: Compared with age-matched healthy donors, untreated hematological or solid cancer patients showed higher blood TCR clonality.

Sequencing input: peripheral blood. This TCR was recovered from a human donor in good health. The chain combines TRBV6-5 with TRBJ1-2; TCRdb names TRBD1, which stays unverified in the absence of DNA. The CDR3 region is CASSYSWGQGYGYTF.